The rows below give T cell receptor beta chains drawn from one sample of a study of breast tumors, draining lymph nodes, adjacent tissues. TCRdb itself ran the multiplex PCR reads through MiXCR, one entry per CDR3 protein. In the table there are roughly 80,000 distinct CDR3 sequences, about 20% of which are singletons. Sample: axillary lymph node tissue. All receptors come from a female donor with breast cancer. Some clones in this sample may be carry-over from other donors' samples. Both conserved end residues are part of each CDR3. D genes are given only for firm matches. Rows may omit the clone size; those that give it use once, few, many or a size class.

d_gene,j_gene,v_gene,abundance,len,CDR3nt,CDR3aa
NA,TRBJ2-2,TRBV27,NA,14,TGTGCCAGCAGTTTAGGGTACAGGGTCGGGGAGCTGTTTTTT,CASSLGYRVGELFF
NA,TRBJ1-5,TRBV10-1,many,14,TGCGCCAGCAGTGAGTCGAAGGGGGTCCAGCCCCAGCATTTT,CASSESKGVQPQHF
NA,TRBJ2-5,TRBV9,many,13,TGTGCCAGCAGCGTCCGGGACCAAGAGACCCAGTACTTC,CASSVRDQETQYF
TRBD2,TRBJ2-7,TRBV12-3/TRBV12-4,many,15,TGTGCCAGCGGTCGCGGGACTAGCGGGAACCACGAGCAGTACTTC,CASGRGTSGNHEQYF
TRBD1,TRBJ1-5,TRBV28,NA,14,TGTGCCAGCAGTACGGGACAGGGGGGTCAGCCCCAGCATTTT,CASSTGQGGQPQHF
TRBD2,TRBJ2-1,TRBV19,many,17,TGTGCCAGTAAGGCCCTAGCGGGCCAGACCTCCTACAATGAGCAGTTCTTC,CASKALAGQTSYNEQFF
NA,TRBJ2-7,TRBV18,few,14,TGTGCCAGCTCACCACTGACAGGATCCTACGAGCAGTACTTC,CASSPLTGSYEQYF
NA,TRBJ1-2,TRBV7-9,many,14,TGTGCCAGCAGCTTCGACGGGCTCGGGAATGGCTACACCTTC,CASSFDGLGNGYTF
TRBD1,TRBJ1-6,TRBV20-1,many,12,TGCAGTGCTAGCCCAGGGGGCGAACCCCTCCACTTT,CSASPGGEPLHF
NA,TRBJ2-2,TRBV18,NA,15,TGTGCCAGCTCAGCGGAGGGGGGAAACACCGGGGAGCTGTTTTTT,CASSAEGGNTGELFF
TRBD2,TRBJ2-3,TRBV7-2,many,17,TGTGCCAGCAGCTTAGCTGGACTAGGGCATTTTCCAGATACGCAGTATTTT,CASSLAGLGHFPDTQYF
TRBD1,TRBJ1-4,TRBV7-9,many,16,TGTGCCAGCAGCTTAGACCCGGGGACAGGGGGTGAAAAACTGTTTTTT,CASSLDPGTGGEKLFF
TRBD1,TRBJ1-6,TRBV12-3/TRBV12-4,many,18,TGTGCCAGCAGTTTACGCGGCGGGTCAGGACAGGGAAATTCACCCCTCCACTTT,CASSLRGGSGQGNSPLHF
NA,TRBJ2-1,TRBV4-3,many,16,TGCGCCAGCAGCCAAGGGGATGGGGGGAGGTACAATGAGCAGTTCTTC,CASSQGDGGRYNEQFF
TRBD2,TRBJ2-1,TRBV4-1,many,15,TGCGCCAGCAGCCCGTCCGCGGGAGGTCACAATGAGCAGTTCTTC,CASSPSAGGHNEQFF
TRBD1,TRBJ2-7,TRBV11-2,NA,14,TGTGCCAGCAGCTTCTCTCCAACAGGGGACGAGCTGTACTTC,CASSFSPTGDELYF
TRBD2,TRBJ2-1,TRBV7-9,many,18,TGTGCCAGCAGCTTAGCGCATATGGGCCTAGCGGGAGTAAGTGAGCAGTTCTTC,CASSLAHMGLAGVSEQFF
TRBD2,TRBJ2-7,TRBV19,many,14,TGTGCCAGTAGTAGGAGCGGGAGAAGTCACGAGCAGTACTTC,CASSRSGRSHEQYF
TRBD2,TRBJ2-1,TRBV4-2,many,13,TGTGCCAGTACCTCCGGGACTAGGAATGAGCAGTTCTTC,CASTSGTRNEQFF
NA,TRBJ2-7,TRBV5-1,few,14,TGCGCCAGCAGCAGACGGCAGATAATAGGCGAGCAGTACTTC,CASSRRQIIGEQYF
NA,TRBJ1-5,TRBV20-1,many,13,TGCAGTGCTAACCCGAGTGGGGGACAGCCCCAGCATTTT,CSANPSGGQPQHF
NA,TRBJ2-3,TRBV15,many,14,TGTGCCACCAGCAGAGAATATCCACCAGATACGCAGTATTTT,CATSREYPPDTQYF
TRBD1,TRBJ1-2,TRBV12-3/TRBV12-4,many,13,TGTGCCAGCAGTTTAACAGGGGGCAGTGGCTACACCTTC,CASSLTGGSGYTF
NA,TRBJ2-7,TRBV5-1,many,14,TGCGCCGGCAGCTTGGATTCTGGTCCCTACGAGCAGTACTTC,CAGSLDSGPYEQYF
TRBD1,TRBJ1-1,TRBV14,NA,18,TGTGCCAGCAGCCAAGCCATGCTGTGGACAGGGTGGAACACTGAAGCTTTCTTT,CASSQAMLWTGWNTEAFF
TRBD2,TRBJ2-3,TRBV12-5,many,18,TGTGCTAGTGGTTTGGTACTTCCTCGGCGGGAGAGCACAGATACGCAGTATTTT,CASGLVLPRRESTDTQYF
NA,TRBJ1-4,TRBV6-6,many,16,TGTGCCAGCAGTTACTCGAGGGCCAGGGGAACTGAAAAACTGTTTTTT,CASSYSRARGTEKLFF
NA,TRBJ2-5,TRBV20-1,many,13,TGCAGTGCTAGAGATCCCGGAACAGGGACCCAGTACTTC,CSARDPGTGTQYF
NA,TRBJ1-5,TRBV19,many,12,TGTGCCAGTACAAAGGGCGGCCAGCCCCAGCATTTT,CASTKGGQPQHF
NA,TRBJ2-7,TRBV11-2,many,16,TGTGCCAGCAGCTTAGATCTCAGTAGCGCCTCCTACGAGCAGTACTTC,CASSLDLSSASYEQYF
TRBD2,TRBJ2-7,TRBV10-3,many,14,TGTGCCATCAGTGGACTAGCGGGAGAGGGCGAGCAGTACTTC,CAISGLAGEGEQYF
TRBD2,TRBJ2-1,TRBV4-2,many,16,TGTGCCAGCGGGGCTAGCGGGAGGACGTTAAGCAATGAGCAGTTCTTC,CASGASGRTLSNEQFF
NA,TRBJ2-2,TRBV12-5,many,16,TGTGCTAGTGGTTTGGTACTCGGAGCGGACACCGGGGAGCTGTTTTTT,CASGLVLGADTGELFF
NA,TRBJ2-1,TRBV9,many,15,TGTGCCAGCAGCGCCCCTGCGGGCCCCCACAATGAGCAGTTCTTC,CASSAPAGPHNEQFF
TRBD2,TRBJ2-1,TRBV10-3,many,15,TGTGCCATCAGCCCGGGACTAGCGGGAGAACATGAGCAGTTCTTC,CAISPGLAGEHEQFF
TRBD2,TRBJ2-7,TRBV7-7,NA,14,TGTGCTAGCAGCTTAGGACTAGCGGCCCACGAGCAGTACTTC,CASSLGLAAHEQYF
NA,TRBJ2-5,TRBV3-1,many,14,TGTGCCAGCAGCCAAGATCGGGCGCAAGAGACCCAGTACTTC,CASSQDRAQETQYF
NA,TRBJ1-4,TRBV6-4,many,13,TGTGCCAGCAGTGTGAGGGTGGGCGAAAAACTGTTTTTT,CASSVRVGEKLFF